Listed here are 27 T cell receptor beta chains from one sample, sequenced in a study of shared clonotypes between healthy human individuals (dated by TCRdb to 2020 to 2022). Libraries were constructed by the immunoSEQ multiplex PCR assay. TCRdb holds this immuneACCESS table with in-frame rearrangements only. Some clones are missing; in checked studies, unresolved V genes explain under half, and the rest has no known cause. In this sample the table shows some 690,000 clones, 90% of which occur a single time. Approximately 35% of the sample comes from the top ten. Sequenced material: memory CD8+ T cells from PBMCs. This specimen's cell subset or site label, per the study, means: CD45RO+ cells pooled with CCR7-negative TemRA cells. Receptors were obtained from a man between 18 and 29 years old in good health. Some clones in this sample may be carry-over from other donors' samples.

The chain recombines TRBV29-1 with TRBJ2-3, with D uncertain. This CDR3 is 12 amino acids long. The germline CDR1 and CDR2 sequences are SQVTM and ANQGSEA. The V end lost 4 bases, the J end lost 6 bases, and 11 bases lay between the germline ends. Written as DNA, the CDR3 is TGCAGCGTTGTGGGGTTTATGGATACGCAGTATTTT. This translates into CSVVGFMDTQYF.

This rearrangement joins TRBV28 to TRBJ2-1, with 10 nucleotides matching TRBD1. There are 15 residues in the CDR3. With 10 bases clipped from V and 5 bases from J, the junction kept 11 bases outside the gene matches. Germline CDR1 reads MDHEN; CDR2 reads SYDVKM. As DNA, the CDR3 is TGTGCCACCAGACCGGGACAGGGGACCCACAATGAGCAGTTCTTC. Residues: CATRPGQGTHNEQFF. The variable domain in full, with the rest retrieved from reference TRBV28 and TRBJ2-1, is DVKVTQSSRYLVKRTGEKVFLECVQDMDHENMFWYRQDPGLGLRLIYFSYDVKMKEKGDIPEGYSVSREKKERFSLILESASTNQTSMYLCATRPGQGTHNEQFFGPGTRLTVL.

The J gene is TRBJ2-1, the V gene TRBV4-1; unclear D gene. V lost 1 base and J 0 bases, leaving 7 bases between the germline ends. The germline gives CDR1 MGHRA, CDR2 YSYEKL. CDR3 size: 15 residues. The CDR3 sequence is CASSQVGSSYNEQFF. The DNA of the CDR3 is TGCGCCAGCAGCCAAGTGGGTAGCTCCTACAATGAGCAGTTCTTC.

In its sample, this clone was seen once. The CDR3 loop is CSVTQGFGHYGYTF. The CDR3 DNA sequence: TGCAGCGTGACACAGGGGTTTGGGCACTATGGCTACACCTTC. V gene TRBV29-1 combines with J gene TRBJ1-2; 7 nucleotides line up with TRBD1. V gave up 6 bases and J gave up 3 bases; unmatched junction bases: 10. This CDR3 has 14 amino acids. Germline values: CDR1 SQVTM, CDR2 ANQGSEA.

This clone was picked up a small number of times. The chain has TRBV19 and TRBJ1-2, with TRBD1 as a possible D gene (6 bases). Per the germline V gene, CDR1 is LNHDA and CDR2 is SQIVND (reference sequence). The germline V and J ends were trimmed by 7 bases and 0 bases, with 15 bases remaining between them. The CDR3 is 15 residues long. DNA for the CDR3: TGTGCCAGTAACCCTCGGGACACAACTAACTATGGCTACACCTTC. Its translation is CASNPRDTTNYGYTF.

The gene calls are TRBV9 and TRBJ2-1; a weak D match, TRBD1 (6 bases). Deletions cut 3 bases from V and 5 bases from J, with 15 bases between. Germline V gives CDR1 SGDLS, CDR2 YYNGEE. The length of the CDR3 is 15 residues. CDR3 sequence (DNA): TGTGCCAGCAGCGCTTCCGGGACAACCAACAATGAGCAGTTCTTC. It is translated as CASSASGTTNNEQFF.

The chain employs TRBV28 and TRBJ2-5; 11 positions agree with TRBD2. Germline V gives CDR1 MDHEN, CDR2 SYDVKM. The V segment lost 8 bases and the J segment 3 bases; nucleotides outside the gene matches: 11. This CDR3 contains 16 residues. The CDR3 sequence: CASSKTGLAEEETQYF. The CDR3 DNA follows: TGTGCCAGCTCTAAAACGGGACTAGCGGAAGAAGAGACCCAGTACTTC.

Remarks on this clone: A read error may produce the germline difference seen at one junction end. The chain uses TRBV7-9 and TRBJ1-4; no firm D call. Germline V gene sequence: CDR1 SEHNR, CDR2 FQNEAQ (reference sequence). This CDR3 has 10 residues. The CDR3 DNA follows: TGTGCCACCAGCGATGAAAAACTGTTTTTT. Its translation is CATSDEKLFF.

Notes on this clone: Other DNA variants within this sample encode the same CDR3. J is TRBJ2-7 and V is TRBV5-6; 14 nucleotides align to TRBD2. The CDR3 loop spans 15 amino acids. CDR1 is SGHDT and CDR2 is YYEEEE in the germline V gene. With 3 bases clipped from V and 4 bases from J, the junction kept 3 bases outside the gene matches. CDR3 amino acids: CASSSGTSGSYEQYF. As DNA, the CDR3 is TGTGCCAGCAGCTCGGGGACTAGCGGGAGTTACGAGCAGTACTTC.

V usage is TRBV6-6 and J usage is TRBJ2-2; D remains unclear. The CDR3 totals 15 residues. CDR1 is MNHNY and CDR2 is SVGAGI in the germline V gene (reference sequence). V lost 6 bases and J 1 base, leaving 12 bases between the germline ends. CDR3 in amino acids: CASSPGPLNTGELFF. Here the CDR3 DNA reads TGTGCCAGCAGCCCTGGACCTCTGAACACCGGGGAGCTGTTTTTT.

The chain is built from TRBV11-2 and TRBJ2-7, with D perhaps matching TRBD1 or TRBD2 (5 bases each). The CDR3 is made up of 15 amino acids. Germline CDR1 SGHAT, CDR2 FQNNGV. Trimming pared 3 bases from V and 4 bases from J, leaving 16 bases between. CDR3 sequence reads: CASSFIGDGPYEQYF. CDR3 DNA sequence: TGTGCCAGCAGCTTTATTGGGGACGGACCTTACGAGCAGTACTTC.

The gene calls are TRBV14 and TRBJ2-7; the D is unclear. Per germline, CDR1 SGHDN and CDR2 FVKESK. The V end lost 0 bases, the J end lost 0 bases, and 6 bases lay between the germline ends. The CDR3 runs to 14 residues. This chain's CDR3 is CASSQDGNSYEQYF. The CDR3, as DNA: TGTGCCAGCAGCCAAGATGGGAACTCCTACGAGCAGTACTTC.

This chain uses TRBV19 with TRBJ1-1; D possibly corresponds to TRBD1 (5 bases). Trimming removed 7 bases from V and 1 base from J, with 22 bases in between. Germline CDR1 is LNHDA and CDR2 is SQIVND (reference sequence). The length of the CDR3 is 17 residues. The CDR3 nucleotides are TGTGCCAGTACCCTACCCGAGCAGGGTCTAGGGAACACTGAAGCTTTCTTT. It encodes CASTLPEQGLGNTEAFF.

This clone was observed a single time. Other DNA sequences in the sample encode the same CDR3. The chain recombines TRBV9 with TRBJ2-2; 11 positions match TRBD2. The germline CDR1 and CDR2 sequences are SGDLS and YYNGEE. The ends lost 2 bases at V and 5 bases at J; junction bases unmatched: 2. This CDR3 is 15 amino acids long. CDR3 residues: CASSVGTSGTGELFF. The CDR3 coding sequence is TGTGCCAGCAGCGTCGGGACTAGCGGTACCGGGGAGCTGTTTTTT.

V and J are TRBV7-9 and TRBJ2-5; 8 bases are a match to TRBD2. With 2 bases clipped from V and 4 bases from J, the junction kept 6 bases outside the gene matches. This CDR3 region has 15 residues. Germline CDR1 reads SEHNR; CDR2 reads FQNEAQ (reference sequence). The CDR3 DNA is TGTGCCAGCAGCTTAACTACGGGAGGGGGAGAGACCCAGTACTTC. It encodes CASSLTTGGGETQYF.

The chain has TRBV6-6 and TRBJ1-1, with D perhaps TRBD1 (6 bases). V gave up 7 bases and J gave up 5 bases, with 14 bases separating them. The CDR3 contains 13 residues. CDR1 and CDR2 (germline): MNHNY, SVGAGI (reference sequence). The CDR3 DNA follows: TGTGCCAGCAATCCAGGGGCCGGGACTGAAGCTTTCTTT. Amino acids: CASNPGAGTEAFF.

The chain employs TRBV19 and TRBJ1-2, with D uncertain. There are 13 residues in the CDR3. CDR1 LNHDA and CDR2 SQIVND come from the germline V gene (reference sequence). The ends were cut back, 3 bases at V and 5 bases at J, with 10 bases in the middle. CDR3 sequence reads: CASSMGKRYGYTF. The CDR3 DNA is TGTGCCAGTAGTATGGGGAAGAGGTATGGCTACACCTTC.

The CDR3 sequence: CASSPTSGRADEQYF. The CDR3 coding sequence is TGCGCCAGCAGCCCGACAAGCGGGAGGGCCGACGAGCAGTACTTC. The genes are TRBV4-1 and TRBJ2-7, with TRBD2 matching 10 bases. Trimming at V came to 4 bases and at J to 5 bases, leaving 8 bases not matched to a gene. Germline CDR1 and CDR2: MGHRA and YSYEKL. The CDR3 consists of 15 residues.

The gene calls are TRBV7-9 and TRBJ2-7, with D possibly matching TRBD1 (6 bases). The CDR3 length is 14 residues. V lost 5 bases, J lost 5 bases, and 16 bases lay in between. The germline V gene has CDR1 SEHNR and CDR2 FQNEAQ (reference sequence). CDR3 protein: CASSPPDRNDEQYF. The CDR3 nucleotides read TGTGCCAGCAGCCCACCAGACAGGAACGACGAGCAGTACTTC.

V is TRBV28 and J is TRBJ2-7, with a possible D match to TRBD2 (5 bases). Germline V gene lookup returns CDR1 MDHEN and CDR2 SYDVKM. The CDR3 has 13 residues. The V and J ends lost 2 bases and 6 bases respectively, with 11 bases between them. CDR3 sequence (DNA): TGTGCCAGCAGTTTACTTTCGGGATCCGAGCAGTACTTC. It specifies CASSLLSGSEQYF. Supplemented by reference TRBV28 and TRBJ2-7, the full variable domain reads DVKVTQSSRYLVKRTGEKVFLECVQDMDHENMFWYRQDPGLGLRLIYFSYDVKMKEKGDIPEGYSVSREKKERFSLILESASTNQTSMYLCASSLLSGSEQYFGPGTRLTVT.

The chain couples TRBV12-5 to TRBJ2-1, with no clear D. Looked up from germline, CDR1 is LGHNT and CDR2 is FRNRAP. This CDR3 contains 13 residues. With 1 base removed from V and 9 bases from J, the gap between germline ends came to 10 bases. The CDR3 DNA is TGTGCTAGTGGTTTGGACGTTGTCGGTGAGCAGTTCTTC. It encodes CASGLDVVGEQFF.

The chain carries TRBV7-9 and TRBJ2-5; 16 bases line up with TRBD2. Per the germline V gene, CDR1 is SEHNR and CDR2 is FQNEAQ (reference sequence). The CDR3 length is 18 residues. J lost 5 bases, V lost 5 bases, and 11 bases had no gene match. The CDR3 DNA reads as TGTGCCAGCAGCCATACCGGGACTAGCGGGGGGGGTCGGGAGACCCAGTACTTC. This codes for CASSHTGTSGGGRETQYF.

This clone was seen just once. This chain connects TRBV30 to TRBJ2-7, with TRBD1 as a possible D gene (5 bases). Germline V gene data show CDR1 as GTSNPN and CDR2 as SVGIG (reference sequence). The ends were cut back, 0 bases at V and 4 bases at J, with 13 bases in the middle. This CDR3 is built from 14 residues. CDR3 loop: CAWSVLGRAYEQYF. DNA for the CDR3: TGTGCCTGGAGTGTACTCGGCAGGGCTTACGAGCAGTACTTC.

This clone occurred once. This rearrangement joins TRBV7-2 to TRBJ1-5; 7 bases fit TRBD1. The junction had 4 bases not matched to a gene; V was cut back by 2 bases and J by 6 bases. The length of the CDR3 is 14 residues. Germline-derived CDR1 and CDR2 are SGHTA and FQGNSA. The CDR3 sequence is CASSLWDRGQPQHF. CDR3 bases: TGTGCCAGCAGCTTATGGGACAGAGGTCAGCCCCAGCATTTT.

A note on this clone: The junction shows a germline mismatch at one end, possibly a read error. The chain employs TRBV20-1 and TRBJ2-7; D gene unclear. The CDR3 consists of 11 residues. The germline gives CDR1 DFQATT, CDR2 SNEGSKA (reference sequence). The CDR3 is CSARFSHEQYF. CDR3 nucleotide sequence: TGCAGTGCTAGGTTCTCCCACGAGCAGTACTTC.

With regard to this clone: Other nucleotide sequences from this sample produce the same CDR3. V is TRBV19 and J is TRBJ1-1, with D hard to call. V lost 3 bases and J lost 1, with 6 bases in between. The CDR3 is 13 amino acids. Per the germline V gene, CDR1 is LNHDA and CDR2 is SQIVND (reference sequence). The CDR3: CASSIPGNTEAFF. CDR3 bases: TGTGCCAGTAGTATCCCCGGGAACACTGAAGCTTTCTTT.

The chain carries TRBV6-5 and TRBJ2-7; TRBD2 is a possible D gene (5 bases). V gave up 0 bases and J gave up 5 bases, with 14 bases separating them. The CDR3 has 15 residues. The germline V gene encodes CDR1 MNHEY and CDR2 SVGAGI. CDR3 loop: CASSYSAGKLHEQYF. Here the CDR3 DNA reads TGTGCCAGCAGTTACTCGGCGGGTAAGCTCCACGAGCAGTACTTC.